The present T cell receptor (beta chain) was sequenced within a study of T cell responses to AZD1222 COVID-19 vaccine (TCRdb year 2021). Background for the entire study: AZD1222 recipients with second doses at about 4 weeks or about 12 weeks were pooled, because spike-specific TCR depth and breadth did not differ between schedules. A total of 230 to 250 trial participants underwent TCR sequencing, of whom about 210 received two doses of AZD1222 and some 25 received two doses of the MenACWY control vaccine. Enrollment into the trials was organized by age into subgroups of 18-55, 56-69 and 70-plus years, and those subgroups contained roughly 150, 30 and 60 TCR-sequenced participants, respectively. General study outcomes and caveats: Epitopes outside the regions mutated in the B.1.351 and B.1.1.7 variants were reportedly recognized by nearly half of the unique spike-specific TCRs. Only five to seven AZD1222 recipients were SARS-CoV-2 seropositive at baseline, limiting conclusions about previously exposed vaccinees. A significant rise in spike-specific TCR breadth and depth was observed after two AZD1222 doses relative to day 0 and relative to MenACWY recipients. The 56-69-year group was small, and its depth increase did not reach significance, likely because of low power. Because no day 14 peak-response samples were available, repertoires were characterized only after the peak T cell response. The whole spike protein was spanned by vaccine-associated CD4 TCRs, and dominant responses were seen in regions 160-218 and 743-854. Participants were mostly white British and included more females than males, and it was suggested by the authors that clonal diversity may have been underestimated.

According to the study, the label for this sample's time point signals: baseline before first vaccination. Samples from vaccinated people were obtained from the UK trials COV001 and COV002, which included a single-blind randomized controlled phase 2/3 trial of AZD1222 (ChAdOx1 nCoV-19) in healthy adults. Trial participant PBMC samples were collected at day 0 and day 28 after the second dose for TCRbeta chain sequencing. With respect to this clone: Its recognized antigen is unknown. Nothing much larger sits one base from this clone, and base qualities are not available.

The CDR3 regions of human TCRbeta chains were analyzed by immunosequencing. The study's own analysis went as follows. Repertoire TCRs were matched against a reference library of SARS-CoV-2-specific TCRs generated with the MIRA antigen-specificity platform. Breadth meant the fraction of unique TCRs that were SARS-CoV-2-associated, whereas depth meant the fraction of total T cells that were SARS-CoV-2-associated. Using the MIRA data, every spike-specific TCR was mapped to the spike region that the TCR reacted to and assigned to either a CD4 or a CD8 class. Log10-transformed breadth and depth values were compared by one-way ANOVA with Sidak's multiple comparisons tests. The immuneACCESS repertoire file appears here via TCRdb, limited to in-frame rearrangements. These files lack a portion of the clones; in checked studies, under half of the deficit traces to unresolved V genes, and the cause of the others is not known. The V and J calls and clone size were taken over from that table, and D and trimming were inferred from the DNA. This sample holds approximately 150,000 clones; more than 90% were observed only once. Jointly, the top ten make up about 1.6% of the sample.

The junction shows trimming of 6 bases on V and 1 base on J, plus 14 bases between the germline ends. Taken from the germline V gene, the CDR1 and CDR2 loops are MNHEY and SVGAGI. The CDR3 measures 15 amino acids from cysteine to phenylalanine. The CDR3 DNA has 45 bases and is translated from base 1. The sample here was peripheral blood, taken on day 0 of AZD1222 vaccination. This clonotype originated in an adult in good health. The rearrangement joined TRBV6-5 to TRBJ2-3; TRBD1 is a possible D gene, resting on 5 matching bases. The DNA is TGTGCCAGCAGCAGGGTGGGCGGAGGCACAGATACGCAGTATTTT. Its product reads: CASSRVGGGTDTQYF.